The present entry profiles one T cell receptor beta chain with its context. Antigen unknown. The sample comes from a study of cytomegalovirus exposure and HLA in healthy donors. Across the whole study: Among the 300 to 450 genotyped donors, 65% to 90% were placed in the Caucasian-associated ancestry cluster. Findings of the study overall: A few CMV-associated chains were confirmed in vitro to be specific for CMV antigens.

Researchers ran the PCR with 60 Vbeta and 13 Jbeta primers. Clones were sequenced by immunoSEQ multiplex PCR, and TCRdb holds only the in-frame ones, with some missing. The repertoire holds tens of thousands of clones, with 60% to 80% as singletons. The sequence was obtained from a woman aged 25 to 39 in good health and CMV-seronegative. The sample consisted of PBMCs.

The CDR3 DNA sequence: TGTGCCAGCGTCCGACTAGCGGGAGGTACCAGCTCCTACGAGCAGTACTTC. Translation: CASVRLAGGTSSYEQYF. This rearrangement joins TRBV2 to TRBJ2-5, with 13 bases identical to TRBD2. The closer fit of TRBJ2-7 to the DNA end suggests the J call may be wrong. CDR1 is SNHLY and CDR2 is FYNNEI in the germline V gene. The CDR3 sequence is 17 residues long.